The 18 T cell receptor beta chains given below trace back to one sample, sequenced in a study of Ad26.COV2.S vaccination and SARS-CoV-2 variants. The treatment denotes: around 19 received Ad26.COV2.S at low or high dose, single or two shots; several received placebo; per-sample allocation not given. Collection of the samples took place on day 63 after the first injection of vaccine or placebo. Profiled with immunoSEQ multiplex PCR; TCRdb holds only in-frame clones, not every one. The sample yields more than 300,000 clones, 70% to 90% seen once. Sequencing used peripheral blood, obtained in a trial of Ad26.COV2.S vaccine versus placebo. The receptors were gathered from a person aged 18-65 years who received the Ad26.COV2.S COVID-19 vaccine or a placebo.

V gene TRBV24-1 combines with J gene TRBJ2-1, with 9 bases aligning to TRBD1. CDR3 length equals 15 residues. With V trimmed by 3 bases and J by 5 bases, 4 bases remained unmatched. Germline CDR1 reads KGHDR; CDR2 reads SFDVKD. The CDR3 DNA reads TGTGCCACCAGTGATCCGGGACAGGGCAACAATGAGCAGTTCTTC. Amino acid sequence: CATSDPGQGNNEQFF.

This clone was seen a single time. The genes are TRBV27 and TRBJ1-2; D may be TRBD1 (5 bases). The V and J ends lost 2 bases and 8 bases respectively, with 12 bases between them. Germline assignment: CDR1 MNHEY and CDR2 SMNVEV (reference sequence). CDR3 length equals 13 residues. CDR3 in DNA: TGTGCCAGCAGTTTAAAAGGACGGGGGGGCTACACCTTC. Amino acid sequence: CASSLKGRGGYTF.

The rearrangement uses TRBV30 and TRBJ2-5; a weak D match, TRBD1 (6 bases). The V gene lost 4 bases and the J gene lost 5 bases, with 17 bases spanning the gap. Germline assignment: CDR1 GTSNPN and CDR2 SVGIG (reference sequence). The CDR3 totals 14 residues. Here the CDR3 reads CAWTQTGSGETQYF. The CDR3 bases are TGTGCCTGGACCCAGACAGGTTCGGGGGAGACCCAGTACTTC.

In this sample, this clone turned up once. The chain carries TRBV6-1 and TRBJ1-1, with D unresolved. The CDR3 is made up of 13 amino acids. Germline CDR1 MNHNS, CDR2 SASEGT. The V end lost 1 base, the J end lost 0 bases, and 3 bases lay between the germline ends. CDR3 residues: CASSEGLNTEAFF. CDR3 coding DNA: TGTGCCAGCAGTGAAGGTCTGAACACTGAAGCTTTCTTT.

The chain recombines TRBV2 with TRBJ2-1; weak D call: TRBD2 (7 bases). The length of the CDR3 is 16 residues. Germline CDR1 SNHLY, CDR2 FYNNEI. The germline V and J ends were trimmed by 1 base and 8 bases, with 18 bases remaining between them. CDR3 loop: CASSEGFGGQVDEQFF. The CDR3 DNA follows: TGTGCCAGCAGTGAAGGTTTCGGGGGGCAGGTCGATGAGCAGTTCTTC.

The gene calls are TRBV2 and TRBJ1-5; D unclear. The CDR3 runs 11 residues. Trimming cost V 6 bases and J 12 bases, with 12 bases left between them. Germline loops: CDR1 SNHLY, CDR2 FYNNEI. The DNA for the CDR3 is TGTGCCAGCAGGTCCCGGGAGGGCCAGCATTTT. Amino acid sequence: CASRSREGQHF.

J is TRBJ2-7 and V is TRBV11-2, with 9 bases fitting TRBD2. Germline V gene sequence: CDR1 SGHAT, CDR2 FQNNGV. This CDR3 has 16 amino acids. J lost 1 base, V lost 1 base, and 5 bases had no gene match. The CDR3 DNA reads TGTGCCAGCAGCTTAGGGCTAGCGGGGAGGTCCTACGAGCAGTACTTC. Its translation is CASSLGLAGRSYEQYF.

This chain joins TRBV5-1 and TRBJ2-1; maybe TRBD2 (5 bases). Germline CDR1 SGHRS, CDR2 YFSETQ. Trimming took off 2 bases at V and 8 bases at J, with 14 bases between the two ends. This CDR3 region has 14 residues. CDR3 DNA sequence: TGCGCCAGCAGCTTTCAAAATTTGAGGGATGAGCAGTTCTTC. Protein product: CASSFQNLRDEQFF.

The genes are TRBV5-4 and TRBJ1-2; 8 bases align to TRBD1. The CDR3 spans 14 residues. Trimming took 1 base from V and 2 from J; bases not matched to a gene: 1. Germline CDR1 is SGHNT and CDR2 is YYREEE (reference sequence). The chain's CDR3 is CASSLQGANYGYTF. The DNA for the CDR3 is TGTGCCAGCAGCTTGCAGGGGGCGAACTATGGCTACACCTTC. Using reference TRBV5-4 and TRBJ1-2 for the parts outside the CDR3, the full variable domain is ETGVTQSPTHLIKTRGQQVTLRCSSQSGHNTVSWYQQALGQGPQFIFQYYREEENGRGNFPPRFSGLQFPNYSSELNVNALELDDSALYLCASSLQGANYGYTFGSGTRLTVV.

This clone came up once. In DNA form, the CDR3 reads TGCGCCAGCAGCCGCACCAGGGTCCCCGGGGAGCTGTTTTTT. This gives the protein CASSRTRVPGELFF. V gene TRBV4-3 combines with J gene TRBJ2-2; tentative D call: TRBD1 (5 bases). V lost 4 bases and J 6 bases, leaving 12 bases between the germline ends. This CDR3 has 14 amino acids. The germline V gene encodes CDR1 LGHNA and CDR2 YSLEER.

The chain recombines TRBV29-1 with TRBJ1-5; D not certain. With 4 bases removed from V and 4 bases from J, the gap between germline ends came to 8 bases. Looked up from germline, CDR1 is SQVTM and CDR2 is ANQGSEA. This CDR3 comprises 12 residues. This CDR3 reads CSVGSGNQPQHF. The DNA of the CDR3 is TGCAGCGTTGGGTCGGGGAATCAGCCCCAGCATTTT.

Concerning this clone: Other DNA sequences from this sample encode an identical CDR3 as well. The chain carries TRBV5-1 and TRBJ1-1; D not resolved. Germline V CDR1 and CDR2: SGHRS, YFSETQ. With 1 base removed from V and 0 bases from J, the gap between germline ends came to 7 bases. There are 14 residues in the CDR3. CDR3 DNA: TGCGCCAGCAGCTTGTCCGGGATGAACACTGAAGCTTTCTTT. This sequence encodes CASSLSGMNTEAFF. Drawing the rest from reference TRBV5-1 and TRBJ1-1, the complete variable domain is KAGVTQTPRYLIKTRGQQVTLSCSPISGHRSVSWYQQTPGQGLQFLFEYFSETQRNKGNFPGRFSGRQFSNSRSEMNVSTLELGDSALYLCASSLSGMNTEAFFGQGTRLTVV.

The chain uses TRBV7-2 and TRBJ2-1, with 8 bases identical to TRBD2. CDR1 is SGHTA and CDR2 is FQGNSA in the germline V gene. This CDR3 has 15 residues. The J segment lost 7 bases and the V segment lost 3 bases, leaving 8 bases of the junction unmatched. CDR3 protein: CASSFRPGLENEQFF. The CDR3 coding sequence is TGTGCCAGCAGCTTTAGACCGGGACTAGAAAATGAGCAGTTCTTC. The full variable domain, in which reference TRBV7-2 and TRBJ2-1 provide the parts outside the CDR3, is GAGVSQSPSNKVTEKGKDVELRCDPISGHTALYWYRQSLGQGLEFLIYFQGNSAPDKSGLPSDRFSAERTGGSVSTLTIQRTQQEDSAVYLCASSFRPGLENEQFFGPGTRLTVL.

This clone was detected once. The chain has TRBV2 and TRBJ1-2; 7 bases map to TRBD1. Trimming cost V 5 bases and J 3 bases; bases outside gene matches: 3. Germline lookup yields CDR1 SNHLY and CDR2 FYNNEI. The CDR3 covers 13 residues. The CDR3 region has the DNA TGTGCCAGCAGTCCTCAGGGGGACTATGGCTACACCTTC. Translation: CASSPQGDYGYTF. Supplemented by reference TRBV2 and TRBJ1-2, the full variable domain reads EPEVTQTPSHQVTQMGQEVILRCVPISNHLYFYWYRQILGQKVEFLVSFYNNEISEKSEIFDDQFSVERPDGSNFTLKIRSTKLEDSAMYFCASSPQGDYGYTFGSGTRLTVV.

The chain carries TRBV4-1 and TRBJ1-1, with D unresolved. Trimming left V 1 base short and J 0 bases short, with 12 bases between. The CDR3 contains 16 residues. CDR1 and CDR2 (germline): MGHRA, YSYEKL. The CDR3: CASSQGVAGMNTEAFF. The CDR3 DNA reads as TGCGCCAGCAGCCAAGGGGTGGCCGGGATGAACACTGAAGCTTTCTTT.

This chain joins TRBV9 and TRBJ2-2; 8 nucleotides match TRBD1. The J segment lost 7 bases and the V segment lost 6 bases, leaving 8 bases of the junction unmatched. The CDR3 consists of 14 residues. Per the germline V gene, CDR1 is SGDLS and CDR2 is YYNGEE. The CDR3 here is CASTLDREVGELFF. The CDR3, as DNA: TGTGCCAGCACCCTGGACAGGGAGGTCGGGGAGCTGTTTTTT. Variable domain in full (rest from reference TRBV9 and TRBJ2-2): DSGVTQTPKHLITATGQRVTLRCSPRSGDLSVYWYQQSLDQGLQFLIQYYNGEERAKGNILERFSAQQFPDLHSELNLSSLELGDSALYFCASTLDREVGELFFGEGSRLTVL.

CDR3 residues: CASSPRGAVTNEQFF. In nucleotides, the CDR3 is TGCGCCAGCAGCCCCCGCGGGGCAGTTACCAATGAGCAGTTCTTC. The rearrangement joins TRBV5-1 to TRBJ2-1; TRBD2 might be the D (6 bases). V lost 4 bases and J 6 bases, leaving 17 bases between the germline ends. Germline-derived CDR1 and CDR2 are SGHRS and YFSETQ. The CDR3 has 15 residues.

This chain joins TRBV27 and TRBJ2-1, with D tentatively TRBD1 (6 bases). V was trimmed by 2 bases and J by 1 base, leaving 12 bases between them. The CDR3 sequence is 16 residues long. Germline V lookup: CDR1 MNHEY, CDR2 SMNVEV (reference sequence). The CDR3 is CASSLTGHWSYNEQFF. For the CDR3, the DNA is TGTGCCAGCAGTTTAACGGGACACTGGTCCTACAATGAGCAGTTCTTC.